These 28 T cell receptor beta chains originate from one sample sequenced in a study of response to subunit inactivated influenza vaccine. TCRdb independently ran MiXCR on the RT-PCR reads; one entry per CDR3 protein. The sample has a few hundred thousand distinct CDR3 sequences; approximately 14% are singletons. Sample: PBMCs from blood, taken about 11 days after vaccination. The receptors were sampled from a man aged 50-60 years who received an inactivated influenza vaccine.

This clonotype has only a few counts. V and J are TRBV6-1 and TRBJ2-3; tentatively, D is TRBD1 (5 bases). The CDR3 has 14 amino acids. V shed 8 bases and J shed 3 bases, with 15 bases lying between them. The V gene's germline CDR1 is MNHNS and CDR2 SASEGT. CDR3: CASRLGPYTDTQYF. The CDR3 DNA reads TGTGCCAGCCGTCTGGGGCCGTATACAGATACGCAGTATTTT.

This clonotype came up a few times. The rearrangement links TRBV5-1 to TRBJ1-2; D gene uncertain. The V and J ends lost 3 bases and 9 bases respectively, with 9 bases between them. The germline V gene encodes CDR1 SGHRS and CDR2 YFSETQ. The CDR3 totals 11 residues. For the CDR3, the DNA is TGCGCCAGCAGCTCGGACCGGAGCTACACCTTC. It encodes CASSSDRSYTF.

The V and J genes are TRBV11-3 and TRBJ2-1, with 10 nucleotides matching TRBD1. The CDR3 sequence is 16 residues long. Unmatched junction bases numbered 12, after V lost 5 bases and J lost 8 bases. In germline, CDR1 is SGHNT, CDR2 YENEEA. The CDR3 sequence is CASSVRPGQGIDEQFF. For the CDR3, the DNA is TGTGCCAGCAGCGTAAGGCCGGGACAGGGGATCGATGAGCAGTTCTTC.

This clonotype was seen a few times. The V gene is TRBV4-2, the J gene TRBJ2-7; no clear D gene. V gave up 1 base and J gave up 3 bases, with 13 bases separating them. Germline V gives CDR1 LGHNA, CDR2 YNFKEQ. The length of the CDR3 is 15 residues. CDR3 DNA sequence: TGTGCCAGCAGCCAAGGGACCTTGCCGCTCTACGAGCAGTACTTC. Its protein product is CASSQGTLPLYEQYF.

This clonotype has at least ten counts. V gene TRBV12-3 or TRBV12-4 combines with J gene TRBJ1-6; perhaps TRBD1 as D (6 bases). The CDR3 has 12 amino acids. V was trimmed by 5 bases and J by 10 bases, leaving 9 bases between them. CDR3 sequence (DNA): TGTGCCAGCAGTACAGGGATCTCACCCCTCCACTTT. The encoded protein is CASSTGISPLHF.

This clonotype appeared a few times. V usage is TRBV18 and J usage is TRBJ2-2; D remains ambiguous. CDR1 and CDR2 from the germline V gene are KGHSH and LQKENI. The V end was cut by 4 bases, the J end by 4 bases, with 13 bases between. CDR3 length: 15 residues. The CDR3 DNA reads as TGTGCCAGCTCACAACCCCCAGTGCTCACCGGGGAGCTGTTTTTT. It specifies CASSQPPVLTGELFF. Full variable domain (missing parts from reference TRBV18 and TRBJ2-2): NAGVMQNPRHLVRRRGQEARLRCSPMKGHSHVYWYRQLPEEGLKFMVYLQKENIIDESGMPKERFSAEFPKEGPSILRIQQVVRGDSAAYFCASSQPPVLTGELFFGEGSRLTVL.

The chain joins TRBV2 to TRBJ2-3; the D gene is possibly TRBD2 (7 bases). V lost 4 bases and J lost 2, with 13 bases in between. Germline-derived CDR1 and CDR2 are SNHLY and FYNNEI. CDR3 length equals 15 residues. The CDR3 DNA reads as TGTGCCAGCAGTGTCTGGCGGGGGCCCACAGATACGCAGTATTTT. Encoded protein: CASSVWRGPTDTQYF.

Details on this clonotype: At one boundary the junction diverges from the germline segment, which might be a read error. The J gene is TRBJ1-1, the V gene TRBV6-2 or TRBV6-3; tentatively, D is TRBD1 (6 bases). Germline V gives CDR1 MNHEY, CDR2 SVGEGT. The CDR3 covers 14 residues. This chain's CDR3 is CASSLYLRDTEAFF. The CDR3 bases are TGTGCCAGCAGCTTATACCTCCGGGACACCGAAGCTTTCTTT.

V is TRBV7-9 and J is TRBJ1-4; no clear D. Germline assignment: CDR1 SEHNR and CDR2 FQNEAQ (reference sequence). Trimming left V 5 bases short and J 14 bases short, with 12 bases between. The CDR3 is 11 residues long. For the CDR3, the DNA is TGTGCCAGCAGCCCACCCCCCGGTCTGTTTTTT. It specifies CASSPPPGLFF. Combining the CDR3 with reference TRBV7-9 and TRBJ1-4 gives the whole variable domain DTGVSQNPRHKITKRGQNVTFRCDPISEHNRLYWYRQTLGQGPEFLTYFQNEAQLEKSRLLSDRFSAERPKGSFSTLEIQRTEQGDSAMYLCASSPPPGLFFGSGTQLSVL.

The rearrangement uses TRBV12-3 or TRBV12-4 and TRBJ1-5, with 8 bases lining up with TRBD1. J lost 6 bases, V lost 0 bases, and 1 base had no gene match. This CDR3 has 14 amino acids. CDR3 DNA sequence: TGTGCCAGCAGTTTAGCGCAGGGGGCTCAGCCCCAGCATTTT. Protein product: CASSLAQGAQPQHF.

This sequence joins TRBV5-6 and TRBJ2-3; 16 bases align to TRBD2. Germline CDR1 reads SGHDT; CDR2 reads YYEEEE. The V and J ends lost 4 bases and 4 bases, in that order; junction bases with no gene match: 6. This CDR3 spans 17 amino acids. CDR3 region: CASSDPGLAGGPDTQYF. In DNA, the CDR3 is TGTGCCAGCAGCGACCCGGGACTAGCGGGGGGGCCAGATACGCAGTATTTT. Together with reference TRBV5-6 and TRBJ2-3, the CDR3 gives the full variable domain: DAGVTQSPTHLIKTRGQQVTLRCSPKSGHDTVSWYQQALGQGPQFIFQYYEEEERQRGNFPDRFSGHQFPNYSSELNVNALLLGDSALYLCASSDPGLAGGPDTQYFGPGTRLTVL.

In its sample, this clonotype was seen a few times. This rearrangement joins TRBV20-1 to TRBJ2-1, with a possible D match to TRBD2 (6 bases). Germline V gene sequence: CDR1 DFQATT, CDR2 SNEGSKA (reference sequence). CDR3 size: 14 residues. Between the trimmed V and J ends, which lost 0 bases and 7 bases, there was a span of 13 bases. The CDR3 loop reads CSARDQAGRNEQFF. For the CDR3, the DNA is TGCAGTGCTAGAGATCAGGCGGGGAGGAATGAGCAGTTCTTC.

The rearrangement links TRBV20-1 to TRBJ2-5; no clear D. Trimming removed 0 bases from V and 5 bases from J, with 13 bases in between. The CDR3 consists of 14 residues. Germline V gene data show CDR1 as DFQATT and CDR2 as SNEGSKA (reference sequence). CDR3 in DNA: TGCAGTGCTAGAGATTCAAGGCAGTCGGAGACCCAGTACTTC. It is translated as CSARDSRQSETQYF.

Here the CDR3 reads CASSEGGGEQFF. The CDR3 DNA sequence: TGTGCCAGCAGTGAGGGGGGCGGTGAGCAGTTCTTC. This sequence joins TRBV6-1 and TRBJ2-1, with D possibly being TRBD1 or TRBD2 (6 bases each). V dropped 3 bases and J dropped 9 bases, with 9 bases sitting between them. The CDR3 sequence is 12 residues long. The V gene's germline CDR1 is MNHNS and CDR2 SASEGT.

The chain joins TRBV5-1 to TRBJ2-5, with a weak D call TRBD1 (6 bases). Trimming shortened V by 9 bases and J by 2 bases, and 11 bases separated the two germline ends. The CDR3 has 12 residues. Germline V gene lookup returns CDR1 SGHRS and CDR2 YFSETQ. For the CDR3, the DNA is TGCGCCACCCGACAGGATCAAGAGACCCAGTACTTC. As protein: CATRQDQETQYF.

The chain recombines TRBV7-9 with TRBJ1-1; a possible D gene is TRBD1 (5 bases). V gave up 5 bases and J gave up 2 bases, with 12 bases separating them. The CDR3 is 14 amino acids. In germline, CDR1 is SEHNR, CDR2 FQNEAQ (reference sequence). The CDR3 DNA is TGTGCCAGCAGCACCGCCGGGACCAACACTGAAGCTTTCTTT. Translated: CASSTAGTNTEAFF.

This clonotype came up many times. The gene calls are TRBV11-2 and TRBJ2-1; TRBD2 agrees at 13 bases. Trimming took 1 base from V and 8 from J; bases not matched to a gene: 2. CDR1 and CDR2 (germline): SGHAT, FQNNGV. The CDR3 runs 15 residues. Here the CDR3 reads CASSLGTSGGHEQFF. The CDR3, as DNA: TGTGCCAGCAGCTTAGGGACTAGCGGGGGACATGAGCAGTTCTTC.

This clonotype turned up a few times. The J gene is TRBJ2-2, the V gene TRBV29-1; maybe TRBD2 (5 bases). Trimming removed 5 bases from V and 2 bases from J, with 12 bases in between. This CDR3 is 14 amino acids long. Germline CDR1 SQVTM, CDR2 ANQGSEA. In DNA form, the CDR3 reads TGCAGCGTTTTTGGAGGAGAAAACACCGGGGAGCTGTTTTTT. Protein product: CSVFGGENTGELFF.

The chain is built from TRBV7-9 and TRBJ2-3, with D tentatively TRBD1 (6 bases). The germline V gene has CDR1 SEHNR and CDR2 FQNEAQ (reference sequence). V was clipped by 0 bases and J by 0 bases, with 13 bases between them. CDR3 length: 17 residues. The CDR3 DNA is TGTGCCAGCAGCTTAGCCTCTCAGGGGCTTAGCACAGATACGCAGTATTTT. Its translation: CASSLASQGLSTDTQYF.

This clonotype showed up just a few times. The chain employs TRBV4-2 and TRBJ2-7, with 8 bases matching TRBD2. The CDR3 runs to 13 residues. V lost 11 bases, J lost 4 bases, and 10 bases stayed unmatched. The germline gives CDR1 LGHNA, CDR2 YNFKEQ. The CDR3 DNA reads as TGTGCCTCCCGGGGGGGGGTAGCTTACGAGCAGTACTTC. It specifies CASRGGVAYEQYF.

The CDR3 loop is CAISPTGAPGNTIYF. DNA for the CDR3: TGTGCCATCAGTCCGACAGGGGCGCCTGGAAACACCATATATTTT. V gene TRBV10-3 combines with J gene TRBJ1-3; 8 positions match TRBD1. The CDR3 runs to 15 residues. Trimming removed 5 bases from V and 2 bases from J; junction bases left unmatched: 5. CDR1 is ENHRY, CDR2 SYGVKD, per germline.

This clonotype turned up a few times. The CDR3 coding sequence is TGTGCCAGCAGGAGCGGGACAGGGGTGAGCACTGAAGCTTTCTTT. It encodes CASRSGTGVSTEAFF. The chain couples TRBV28 to TRBJ1-1; TRBD1 matches at 10 bases. Trimming removed 6 bases from V and 4 bases from J; junction bases left unmatched: 8. The CDR3 is made up of 15 amino acids. Germline V gives CDR1 MDHEN, CDR2 SYDVKM. Using reference TRBV28 and TRBJ1-1 for the parts outside the CDR3, the full variable domain is DVKVTQSSRYLVKRTGEKVFLECVQDMDHENMFWYRQDPGLGLRLIYFSYDVKMKEKGDIPEGYSVSREKKERFSLILESASTNQTSMYLCASRSGTGVSTEAFFGQGTRLTVV.

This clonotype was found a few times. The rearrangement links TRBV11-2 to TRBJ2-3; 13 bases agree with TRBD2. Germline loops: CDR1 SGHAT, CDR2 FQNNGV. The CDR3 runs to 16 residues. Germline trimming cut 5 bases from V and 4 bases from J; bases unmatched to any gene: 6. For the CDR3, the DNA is TGTGCCAGCAGCAACCGACTAGCGGGGGGCGCAGATACGCAGTATTTT. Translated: CASSNRLAGGADTQYF.

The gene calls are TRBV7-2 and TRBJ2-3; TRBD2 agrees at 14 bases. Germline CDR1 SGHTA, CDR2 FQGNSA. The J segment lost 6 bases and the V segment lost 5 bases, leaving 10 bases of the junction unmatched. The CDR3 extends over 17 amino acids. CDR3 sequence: CASSQGLAGGRGDTQYF. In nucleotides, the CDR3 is TGTGCCAGCAGCCAAGGACTAGCGGGGGGACGTGGGGATACGCAGTATTTT. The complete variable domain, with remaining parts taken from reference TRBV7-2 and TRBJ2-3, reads GAGVSQSPSNKVTEKGKDVELRCDPISGHTALYWYRQSLGQGLEFLIYFQGNSAPDKSGLPSDRFSAERTGGSVSTLTIQRTQQEDSAVYLCASSQGLAGGRGDTQYFGPGTRLTVL.

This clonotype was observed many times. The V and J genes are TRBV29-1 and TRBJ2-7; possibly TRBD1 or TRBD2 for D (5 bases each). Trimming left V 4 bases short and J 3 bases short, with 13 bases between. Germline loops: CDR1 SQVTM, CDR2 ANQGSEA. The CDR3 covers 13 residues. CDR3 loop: CSVVPRGYYEQYF. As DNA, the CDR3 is TGCAGCGTTGTCCCGAGGGGCTACTACGAGCAGTACTTC.

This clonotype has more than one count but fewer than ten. CDR3 nucleotide sequence: TGCAGTGCGTCCGGGACTAGCGGGGAGTGGGCCCCCTACGAGCAGTACTTC. Its translation is CSASGTSGEWAPYEQYF. The rearrangement joins TRBV20-1 to TRBJ2-7; 13 bases match TRBD2. The CDR3 runs 17 residues. V was clipped by 6 bases and J by 2 bases; unmatched bases: 13. CDR1 and CDR2 from the germline V gene are DFQATT and SNEGSKA (reference sequence).

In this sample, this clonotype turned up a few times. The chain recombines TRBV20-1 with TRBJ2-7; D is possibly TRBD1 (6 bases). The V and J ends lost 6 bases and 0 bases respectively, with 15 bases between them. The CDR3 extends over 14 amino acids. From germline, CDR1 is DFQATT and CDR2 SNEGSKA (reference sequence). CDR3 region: CSARTAPSSYEQYF. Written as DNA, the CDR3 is TGCAGTGCCCGGACAGCCCCGAGCTCCTACGAGCAGTACTTC.

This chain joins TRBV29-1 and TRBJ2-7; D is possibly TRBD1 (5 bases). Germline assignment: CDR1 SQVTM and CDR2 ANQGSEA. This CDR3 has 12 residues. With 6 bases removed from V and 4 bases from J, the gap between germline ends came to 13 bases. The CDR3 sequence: CSVLKQGYEQYF. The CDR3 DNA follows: TGCAGCGTCCTGAAGCAGGGTTACGAGCAGTACTTC.